The clone carrying this TCR beta chain showed up just a few times. Its target is not known. The data were produced by immunoSEQ multiplex PCR, yet TCRdb's version contains in-frame clones alone and is incomplete. The data contain 75,000 to 90,000 clones, 84% of them singletons. Trimming removed 8 bases at V and 0 bases at J, with 16 bases between. The CDR3 consists of 15 residues. The V gene's germline CDR1 is SNHLY and CDR2 FYNNEI. This record belongs to a study of OX40 agonist ivuxolimab in advanced cancers. At the level of the study: Ivuxolimab, an agonist antibody against OX40 (CD134), was given to patients. Dose-escalation patients had hepatocellular carcinoma, melanoma, renal cell or head and neck cancer. Findings of the study overall: At 0.1-3.0 mg/kg, partial responders had clonal expansion among the lowest observed. The mean number of expanded clones was higher in CD8+ T cells than in CD4+.

The chain is built from TRBV2 and TRBJ1-1, with D perhaps TRBD1 (5 bases). The clonotype comes from an adult with an advanced solid tumor such as melanoma, head and neck, liver or kidney cancer. This specimen was CD4+ or CD8+ T cells sorted from blood, taken in a trial of the OX40 agonist ivuxolimab. CDR3 sequence reads: CASVLGDVMNTEAFF. CDR3 in DNA: TGTGCCAGCGTATTAGGGGACGTAATGAACACTGAAGCTTTCTTT.